A single sample gave rise to the 11 T cell receptor beta chains below, sequenced in a study of chemoradiotherapy in HPV16-positive cancers. Sequenced by immunoSEQ multiplex PCR; TCRdb stores in-frame clones only, minus some. The sample yields fewer than 6,000 clones, 60% to 85% seen once. The sample was tumor tissue, taken from a patient who underwent chemoradiotherapy. These receptors were obtained from a human donor with HPV-associated anogenital cancer.

The J gene is TRBJ1-2, the V gene TRBV18; a possible D gene is TRBD1 (5 bases). In germline, CDR1 is KGHSH, CDR2 LQKENI. V shed 2 bases and J shed 2 bases, with 15 bases lying between them. The CDR3 sequence is 16 residues long. The CDR3 is CASSPRPQGANYGYTF. The CDR3 nucleotides are TGTGCCAGCTCACCAAGGCCGCAGGGAGCGAACTATGGCTACACCTTC.

The chain combines TRBV19 with TRBJ2-7; 7 positions match TRBD1. The CDR3 length is 14 residues. Germline CDR1 LNHDA, CDR2 SQIVND (reference sequence). Germline trimming cut 7 bases from V and 4 bases from J; bases unmatched to any gene: 10. This CDR3 reads CASNQGDRRYEQYF. In DNA, the CDR3 is TGTGCCAGTAACCAGGGGGACAGAAGATACGAGCAGTACTTC.

The gene calls are TRBV6-1 and TRBJ1-5, with 9 nucleotides matching TRBD1. The CDR3 covers 16 residues. The trim removed 3 bases at V and 3 bases at J, leaving 6 bases unmatched. The V gene's germline CDR1 is MNHNS and CDR2 SASEGT. The CDR3 DNA follows: TGTGCCAGCAGTGACCCGGGACAGGGCCCCAATCAGCCCCAGCATTTT. It is translated as CASSDPGQGPNQPQHF.

The chain joins TRBV10-3 to TRBJ2-2, with 8 bases lining up with TRBD2. The germline V gene has CDR1 ENHRY and CDR2 SYGVKD. The CDR3 covers 16 residues. The V gene end was trimmed by 2 bases and the J gene end by 1 base; junction bases not matched to a gene: 3. The CDR3 nucleotides are TGTGCCATCAGTGAGGTCCGGGGGGGGAACACCGGGGAGCTGTTTTTT. Its protein is CAISEVRGGNTGELFF.

This clone turned up a few times. Other DNA sequences within the sample encode an identical CDR3. The rearrangement joins TRBV19 to TRBJ1-4; a possible D gene is TRBD1 (5 bases). Germline V gene lookup returns CDR1 LNHDA and CDR2 SQIVND (reference sequence). The germline V and J ends were trimmed by 6 bases and 1 base, with 9 bases remaining between them. The CDR3 runs to 14 residues. The CDR3, as DNA: TGTGCCAGTAGCCAGGGTGGAACTAATGAAAAACTGTTTTTT. Translation: CASSQGGTNEKLFF.

This clone showed up just once. The chain joins TRBV7-9 to TRBJ2-2; 7 bases agree with TRBD1. The length of the CDR3 is 18 residues. The germline CDR1 and CDR2 sequences are SEHNR and FQNEAQ (reference sequence). The V segment lost 4 bases and the J segment 6 bases; nucleotides outside the gene matches: 17. The CDR3 sequence is CASSSTRRQGWVAGELFF. The DNA of the CDR3 is TGTGCCAGCAGCTCTACGCGACGACAGGGTTGGGTCGCCGGGGAGCTGTTTTTT.

This clone was counted a single time. The chain uses TRBV18 and TRBJ1-5, with TRBD1 as a possible D gene (5 bases). Trimming took 6 bases from V and 4 from J, leaving 31 bases between them. Germline-derived CDR1 and CDR2 are KGHSH and LQKENI. CDR3 length: 20 amino acids. Written as DNA, the CDR3 is TGTGCCAGCTCCGCTTCGGGGAGGGGTGAACAACGCTCAGTTAATCAGCCCCAGCATTTT. The encoded protein is CASSASGRGEQRSVNQPQHF.

The chain is built from TRBV7-9 and TRBJ2-1; 7 nucleotides agree with TRBD2. With 5 bases clipped from V and 4 bases from J, the junction kept 14 bases outside the gene matches. In germline, CDR1 is SEHNR, CDR2 FQNEAQ (reference sequence). This CDR3 is 17 amino acids long. The CDR3 region is CASSPPLGRAIYNEQFF. The DNA of the CDR3 is TGTGCCAGCAGCCCCCCGTTAGGGAGGGCTATATACAATGAGCAGTTCTTC.

This chain joins TRBV6-6 and TRBJ1-1; possibly TRBD1 for D (6 bases). CDR3 size: 13 residues. The ends were cut back, 6 bases at V and 5 bases at J, with 13 bases in the middle. CDR1 is MNHNY and CDR2 is SVGAGI in the germline V gene (reference sequence). CDR3 loop: CASSDRSFTEAFF. The CDR3 DNA follows: TGTGCCAGCAGCGACAGGTCCTTTACTGAAGCTTTCTTT.

The genes are TRBV5-4 and TRBJ1-2; D is perhaps TRBD1 (5 bases). The CDR3 sequence is 15 residues long. CDR1 SGHNT and CDR2 YYREEE come from the germline V gene (reference sequence). V lost 2 bases and J lost 2, with 13 bases in between. CDR3 sequence (DNA): TGTGCCAGCAGCTTTGGCAGGGTAGGAAACTATGGCTACACCTTC. Protein: CASSFGRVGNYGYTF.

The chain has TRBV6-5 and TRBJ1-2, with D possibly being TRBD1 (5 bases). V shed 0 bases and J shed 4 bases, with 12 bases lying between them. Germline assignment: CDR1 MNHEY and CDR2 SVGAGI. The CDR3 has 15 residues. CDR3 protein: CASSYSPGLSYGYTF. The CDR3 DNA reads as TGTGCCAGCAGTTACTCTCCGGGGCTGAGCTATGGCTACACCTTC.